The next 25 T cell receptor beta chains were all read from a single sample in a study of cytomegalovirus exposure and HLA in healthy donors. In the PCR, 60 Vbeta and 13 Jbeta primers were used. The repertoire was sequenced with immunoSEQ multiplex PCR; TCRdb's copy has only in-frame clones and lacks some. Here the sample spans 120,000 to 150,000 clones, roughly 80% being singletons. The sequenced sample consisted of PBMCs. These TCRs come from a woman aged 40 to 50 in good health and CMV-seropositive.

This clone turned up a few times. V is TRBV14 and J is TRBJ1-1; 9 positions agree with TRBD1. Germline values: CDR1 SGHDN, CDR2 FVKESK. This CDR3 region has 17 residues. Losses at the gene ends were 2 bases for V and 1 base for J; bases not matched to a gene: 8. DNA for the CDR3: TGTGCCAGCAGCCAAAGAAGATTGACAGGGGGGAACACTGAAGCTTTCTTT. Its protein is CASSQRRLTGGNTEAFF.

This clone was seen more than once but under ten times. The chain uses TRBV28 and TRBJ1-5; D remains ambiguous. The germline CDR1 and CDR2 sequences are MDHEN and SYDVKM. This CDR3 contains 11 residues. Deletions cut 3 bases from V and 8 bases from J, with 5 bases between. CDR3 sequence: CASSFREPQHF. The CDR3 DNA follows: TGTGCCAGCAGTTTCCGGGAGCCCCAGCATTTT. The full variable domain, completed using reference TRBV28 and TRBJ1-5, is DVKVTQSSRYLVKRTGEKVFLECVQDMDHENMFWYRQDPGLGLRLIYFSYDVKMKEKGDIPEGYSVSREKKERFSLILESASTNQTSMYLCASSFREPQHFGDGTRLSIL.

This clone was observed a handful of times. The V call is TRBV6-6, the J call TRBJ2-5; TRBD2 aligns across 8 bases. V shed 0 bases and J 3 bases; nucleotides not matched to a gene: 0. In germline, CDR1 is MNHNY, CDR2 SVGAGI (reference sequence). CDR3 length: 14 residues. CDR3 sequence (DNA): TGTGCCAGCAGTTACTCTAGCGGGAAAGAGACCCAGTACTTC. The encoded protein is CASSYSSGKETQYF.

This chain uses TRBV6-6 with TRBJ2-2; 7 bases align to TRBD1. The CDR3 length is 14 residues. CDR1 MNHNY and CDR2 SVGAGI come from the germline V gene (reference sequence). V lost 7 bases and J lost 3; bases outside the gene matches: 5. CDR3 residues: CASNDRAYTGELFF. CDR3 coding DNA: TGTGCCAGCAACGACAGGGCCTACACCGGGGAGCTGTTTTTT.

This rearrangement joins TRBV29-1 to TRBJ1-3; 9 bases fit TRBD1. The CDR3 is 15 residues long. Trimming removed 4 bases from V and 2 bases from J; junction bases left unmatched: 6. The germline V gene encodes CDR1 SQVTM and CDR2 ANQGSEA. CDR3 sequence reads: CSVGGQGTTGNTIYF. The DNA of the CDR3 is TGCAGCGTTGGGGGACAGGGAACAACTGGAAACACCATATATTTT.

This chain uses TRBV6-1 with TRBJ2-7; D may be TRBD2 (6 bases). Germline V lookup: CDR1 MNHNS, CDR2 SASEGT. V was clipped by 9 bases and J by 7 bases, with 25 bases between them. This CDR3 has 15 residues. The DNA of the CDR3 is TGTGCCAGTCGAAACCAGGGAGACGCTGCGGGGGAGCAGTACTTC. Protein sequence: CASRNQGDAAGEQYF.

The chain has TRBV18 and TRBJ2-7; the match to TRBD1 covers 8 bases. The ends lost 3 bases at V and 0 bases at J; junction bases unmatched: 1. The CDR3 spans 14 residues. Germline V gene lookup returns CDR1 KGHSH and CDR2 LQKENI. The CDR3 here is CASSPGQVSYEQYF. CDR3 coding DNA: TGTGCCAGCTCACCGGGACAGGTCTCCTACGAGCAGTACTTC.

The genes are TRBV6-4 and TRBJ2-1, with 12 positions matching TRBD2. Germline trimming cut 2 bases from V and 8 bases from J; bases unmatched to any gene: 4. Germline CDR1 is MRHNA and CDR2 is SNTAGT. This CDR3 is 15 amino acids long. This CDR3 reads CASSDPSGGVYEQFF. CDR3 DNA sequence: TGTGCCAGCAGTGACCCTAGCGGGGGGGTCTATGAGCAGTTCTTC.

This rearrangement joins TRBV7-9 to TRBJ2-7; 7 positions match TRBD1. CDR1 and CDR2 (germline): SEHNR, FQNEAQ (reference sequence). The junction had 10 bases not matched to a gene; V was cut back by 3 bases and J by 5 bases. The CDR3 is made up of 15 amino acids. In DNA, the CDR3 is TGTGCCAGCAGCTTCCAGAGTCAGAGGGGGCACGAGCAGTACTTC. It is translated as CASSFQSQRGHEQYF.

V is TRBV5-4 and J is TRBJ2-5; 9 nucleotides line up with TRBD1. V shed 0 bases, J shed 4 bases, and the junction held 4 bases outside the gene matches. Germline-derived CDR1 and CDR2 are SGHNT and YYREEE (reference sequence). This CDR3 spans 15 amino acids. The CDR3 is CASSLVTGGGETQYF. CDR3 sequence (DNA): TGTGCCAGCAGCTTGGTCACAGGGGGCGGAGAGACCCAGTACTTC. Drawing the rest from reference TRBV5-4 and TRBJ2-5, the complete variable domain is ETGVTQSPTHLIKTRGQQVTLRCSSQSGHNTVSWYQQALGQGPQFIFQYYREEENGRGNFPPRFSGLQFPNYSSELNVNALELDDSALYLCASSLVTGGGETQYFGPGTRLLVL.

The chain recombines TRBV5-1 with TRBJ2-7, with TRBD1 identical over 7 bases. J gave up 0 bases and V 3 bases, and 3 bases lay outside the gene matches. The CDR3 is 14 amino acids. The germline V gene encodes CDR1 SGHRS and CDR2 YFSETQ. This CDR3 is CASSSRDSSYEQYF. CDR3 in DNA: TGCGCCAGCAGCTCCCGGGACAGCTCCTACGAGCAGTACTTC.

This chain links TRBV7-9 with TRBJ1-1; TRBD1 matches at 8 bases. J was trimmed by 1 base and V by 5 bases; bases with no gene match: 6. This CDR3 is 15 amino acids long. The germline CDR1 and CDR2 sequences are SEHNR and FQNEAQ (reference sequence). CDR3 DNA sequence: TGTGCCAGCAGCCCGGACAGGGTCTGGAACACTGAAGCTTTCTTT. Its translation is CASSPDRVWNTEAFF.

V usage is TRBV28 and J usage is TRBJ1-1; D is unresolved. The V end lost 6 bases, the J end lost 6 bases, and 14 bases lay between the germline ends. CDR1 and CDR2 from the germline V gene are MDHEN and SYDVKM. The CDR3 is made up of 13 amino acids. The CDR3 DNA sequence: TGTGCCAGCAGCCTAAGTGCCCCCGCTGAAGCTTTCTTT. It specifies CASSLSAPAEAFF.

This chain uses TRBV27 with TRBJ2-5; D may be TRBD1 (6 bases). The V gene lost 2 bases and the J gene lost 1 base, with 11 bases spanning the gap. Germline V gene data show CDR1 as MNHEY and CDR2 as SMNVEV (reference sequence). The CDR3 is made up of 15 amino acids. CDR3 loop: CASSLTPGVQETQYF. CDR3 nucleotides: TGTGCCAGCAGTTTAACCCCAGGGGTCCAAGAGACCCAGTACTTC.

This clone was picked up one time. The chain has TRBV4-2 and TRBJ2-5; 8 bases are a match to TRBD1. This CDR3 has 17 residues. Per germline, CDR1 LGHNA and CDR2 YNFKEQ. The trim removed 0 bases at V and 2 bases at J, leaving 8 bases unmatched. The CDR3 DNA reads TGTGCCAGCAGCCAAGATACGTCGACAGGGGATCAAGAGACCCAGTACTTC. This gives the protein CASSQDTSTGDQETQYF.

This clone has a handful of counts. The V gene is TRBV5-1, the J gene TRBJ2-5, with 13 bases that match TRBD2. The J call could be wrong; TRBJ2-7 is a better fit for the DNA end. The CDR3 has 14 amino acids. Per the germline V gene, CDR1 is SGHRS and CDR2 is YFSETQ. CDR3 sequence (DNA): TGCGCCAGCAAAGGGACTAGCGGGAACTACGAGCAGTACTTC. Translating it yields CASKGTSGNYEQYF.

CDR3 DNA sequence: TGTGCCAGCACCCTAACAGGGAAGTTCACTGAAGCTTTCTTT. Residues: CASTLTGKFTEAFF. This chain uses TRBV27 with TRBJ1-1; weak D call: TRBD1 (6 bases). The CDR3 is made up of 14 amino acids. Germline CDR1 reads MNHEY; CDR2 reads SMNVEV (reference sequence). Trimming removed 7 bases from V and 4 bases from J, with 16 bases in between.

This rearrangement joins TRBV11-1 to TRBJ1-5; D remains unclear. This CDR3 has 13 residues. Trimming removed 0 bases at V and 5 bases at J, with 5 bases between. Germline CDR1 is SGHAT and CDR2 is FQDESV (reference sequence). CDR3 nucleotides: TGTGCCAGCAGCTTAGCCGAGCATCAGCCCCAGCATTTT. Protein product: CASSLAEHQPQHF.

V gene TRBV19 combines with J gene TRBJ2-7; D possibly corresponds to TRBD1 (5 bases). The CDR3 spans 14 residues. CDR1 and CDR2 (germline): LNHDA, SQIVND (reference sequence). Trimming shortened V by 3 bases and J by 3 bases, and 12 bases separated the two germline ends. The CDR3 DNA is TGTGCCAGTAGTATCTCGACAGAACTCTACGAGCAGTACTTC. Protein product: CASSISTELYEQYF.

The rearrangement links TRBV6-5 to TRBJ1-5; TRBD1 might be the D (6 bases). V was trimmed by 6 bases and J by 3 bases, leaving 15 bases between them. Germline CDR1 reads MNHEY; CDR2 reads SVGAGI. There are 15 residues in the CDR3. CDR3 DNA: TGTGCCAGCAGCCCTCTACAGGGTAACAATCAGCCCCAGCATTTT. Protein sequence: CASSPLQGNNQPQHF.

The rearrangement links TRBV10-2 to TRBJ2-3; 8 bases align to TRBD2. The CDR3 spans 10 residues. V lost 7 bases to trimming and J lost 13 bases; unmatched junction nucleotides: 4. Germline lookup yields CDR1 WSHSY and CDR2 SAAADI. Here the CDR3 reads CASKGTREYF. In DNA, the CDR3 is TGCGCCAGCAAGGGGACTAGGGAGTATTTT.

The chain carries TRBV7-8 and TRBJ2-7; D might be TRBD1 (5 bases). Germline CDR1 is SGHVS and CDR2 is FQNEAQ. The CDR3 contains 13 residues. V lost 5 bases and J 0 bases, leaving 8 bases between the germline ends. CDR3 sequence reads: CASSNTGSYEQYF. The CDR3 bases are TGTGCCAGCAGCAACACAGGCTCCTACGAGCAGTACTTC.

The V and J genes are TRBV7-3 and TRBJ2-5; TRBD2 matches at 8 bases. The CDR3 extends over 14 amino acids. Per the germline V gene, CDR1 is SGHTA and CDR2 is FQGTGA. V lost 2 bases, J lost 7 bases, and 6 bases stayed unmatched. The CDR3 loop reads CASSLAGGPGTQYF. The CDR3 region has the DNA TGTGCCAGCAGCTTAGCGGGGGGCCCGGGGACCCAGTACTTC.

The CDR3 sequence is CASRVAGGRNEQFF. In nucleotides, the CDR3 is TGTGCCAGCAGGGTAGCGGGAGGTAGGAATGAGCAGTTCTTC. The chain is built from TRBV2 and TRBJ2-1, with 10 bases fitting TRBD2. CDR3 length: 14 amino acids. The V gene end was trimmed by 6 bases and the J gene end by 7 bases; junction bases not matched to a gene: 6. Germline V gives CDR1 SNHLY, CDR2 FYNNEI.

In this sample, this clone turned up a few times. The chain uses TRBV28 and TRBJ1-4; D remains unclear. Germline-derived CDR1 and CDR2 are MDHEN and SYDVKM. V lost 4 bases to trimming and J lost 10 bases, with 13 bases between them. This CDR3 has 13 amino acids. CDR3 region: CASSYLTLGKLFF. The DNA of the CDR3 is TGTGCCAGCAGTTATTTGACTCTGGGAAAACTGTTTTTT.